This T cell receptor beta chain appears in the sequencing data of a study of shared clonotypes between healthy human individuals. Healthy adults negative for HIV, lacking recent acute infections or vaccinations, served as donors. Investigators divided CD4+ cells into CD45RA+ naive and CD45RA-negative memory subsets. Assay used: immunoSEQ multiplex PCR; TCRdb lists only in-frame clones, some missing. The data contain about 960,000 clones, more than 75% of them seen just once; the ten biggest clones take up about 1.5%. The clonotype comes from a man aged 18 to 35 in good health. Material for sequencing was memory CD4+ T cells sorted from blood. Subset in this sample: CD45RA-negative fraction.

Here the CDR3 DNA reads TGCGCCAGCAGCCAAGGGGGGAGTCAGGCCTTCTATGGCTACACCTTC. It codes for CASSQGGSQAFYGYTF. This chain uses TRBV4-1 with TRBJ1-2, with D maybe TRBD1 (5 bases). V was pared by 1 base and J by 4 bases, with 16 bases between. This CDR3 comprises 16 residues. The germline V gene has CDR1 MGHRA and CDR2 YSYEKL.